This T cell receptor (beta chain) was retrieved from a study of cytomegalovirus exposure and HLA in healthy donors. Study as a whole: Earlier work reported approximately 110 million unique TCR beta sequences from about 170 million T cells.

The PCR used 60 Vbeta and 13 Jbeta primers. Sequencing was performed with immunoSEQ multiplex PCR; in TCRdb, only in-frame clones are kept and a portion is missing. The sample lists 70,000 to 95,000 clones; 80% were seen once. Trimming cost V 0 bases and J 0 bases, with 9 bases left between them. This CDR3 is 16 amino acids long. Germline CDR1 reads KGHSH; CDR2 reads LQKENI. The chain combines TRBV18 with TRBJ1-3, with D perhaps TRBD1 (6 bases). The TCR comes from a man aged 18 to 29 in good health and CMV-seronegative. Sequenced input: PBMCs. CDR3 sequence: CASSPPDRISGNTIYF. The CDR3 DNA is TGTGCCAGCTCACCACCGGACAGAATCTCTGGAAACACCATATATTTT.